This T cell receptor beta chain was recorded in a study of CD8 T cells in ankylosing spondylitis. This CDR3 is built from 17 residues. V was pared by 2 bases and J by 4 bases, with 17 bases between. Findings of the study overall: A CD8+ phenotype characterized the disease-linked clones, which were relatively rare in peripheral blood. Matched ankylosing spondylitis synovial fluid reportedly showed significant enrichment of disease-linked clones. A TCR beta motif of 8 or 9 highly homologous variants appeared characteristic of ankylosing spondylitis blood.

A quantitative 5'-RACE method, one with molecular barcodes, was used to make TCR beta libraries. One entry per CDR3 protein results from TCRdb running MiXCR on the 5' RACE reads. The table lists under 170,000 distinct CDR3 sequences, about 42% of them singletons. About this clonotype: Its antigen remains unidentified.

V usage is TRBV12-3 or TRBV12-4 and J usage is TRBJ2-2; D is perhaps TRBD1 or TRBD2 (5 bases each). This sequence was found in a male donor with ankylosing spondylitis. The specimen sequenced was synovial fluid, either unsorted or a sorted T cell fraction (not recorded which). The CDR3 DNA follows: TGTGCCAGCAGTTTACCTGGGACCCGTTGGGGCACCGGGGAGCTGTTTTTT. Its translation is CASSLPGTRWGTGELFF.